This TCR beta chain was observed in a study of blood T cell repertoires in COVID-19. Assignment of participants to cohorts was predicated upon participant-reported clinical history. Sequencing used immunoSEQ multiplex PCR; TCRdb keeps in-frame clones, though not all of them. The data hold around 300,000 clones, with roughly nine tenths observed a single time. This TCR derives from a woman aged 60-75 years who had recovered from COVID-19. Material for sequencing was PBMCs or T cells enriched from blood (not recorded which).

CDR3 sequence (DNA): TGTGCCAGCAGAGGACAGGGAAGTAATTCCAATCAGCCCCAGCATTTT. This sequence encodes CASRGQGSNSNQPQHF. V gene TRBV2 combines with J gene TRBJ1-5, with TRBD1 matching 8 bases. With V trimmed by 6 bases and J by 3 bases, 10 bases remained unmatched. Germline V lookup: CDR1 SNHLY, CDR2 FYNNEI. The CDR3 has 16 residues.